A selection of T cell receptor beta chains follows, all from one sample in a study of blood T cells in healthy people across ages. A single record per CDR3 protein comes from TCRdb applying MiXCR to the 5' RACE reads. The sample lists over 1,500,000 distinct CDR3 sequences; less than 50% were seen once. Sequencing was done on a sample of blood. The receptors were gathered from a woman between 40 and 55 years old in good health. Both conserved end residues are part of each CDR3. The D gene is left open where the match is weak. The size entry is marked missing in some rows and otherwise reads once, few, many or a size class.

v_call	clone_size	j_call	d_call	cdr3_aa	cdr3_nt
TRBV5-1	.	TRBJ2-7	.	CASTPDVRKYEQYF	TGCGCCAGCACCCCTGACGTCCGAAAGTACGAGCAGTACTTC
TRBV7-2	few	TRBJ2-1	.	CASSLEVALKQFF	TGTGCCAGCAGCTTAGAGGTAGCACTGAAACAGTTCTTC
TRBV4-3	.	TRBJ1-4	.	CASSQGGQPGYEKLFF	TGCGCCAGCAGCCAAGGAGGACAGCCTGGGTATGAAAAACTGTTTTTT
TRBV28	.	TRBJ2-3	.	CASSLADGRGTDTQYF	TGTGCCAGCAGCCTGGCGGACGGGCGAGGCACAGATACGCAGTATTTT
TRBV7-9	few	TRBJ2-5	.	CASSLASKTQYF	TGTGCCAGCAGCTTAGCGTCGAAGACCCAGTACTTC
TRBV7-2	.	TRBJ1-6	.	CASSLAALANSPLHF	TGTGCCAGCAGCTTAGCTGCTCTTGCCAATTCACCCCTCCACTTT
TRBV28	.	TRBJ2-3	.	CASSYPGTSSSTDTQYF	TGTGCCAGCAGTTACCCAGGGACTTCTTCTAGCACAGATACGCAGTATTTT
TRBV20-1	.	TRBJ1-2	.	CSAEDAGPSGYTF	TGCAGTGCCGAGGATGCGGGGCCGAGTGGCTACACCTTC
TRBV6-2/TRBV6-3	.	TRBJ2-4	.	CASSPAREQYF	TGTGCCAGCAGCCCAGCGAGGGAGCAGTACTTC
TRBV13	.	TRBJ2-1	.	CASSLVPGVTGDPYNEQFF	TGTGCCAGCAGCTTAGTTCCTGGGGTAACGGGGGACCCCTACAATGAGCAGTTCTTC
TRBV2	.	TRBJ2-4	.	CASSEGGSRRNIQYF	TGTGCCAGCAGTGAAGGGGGGTCACGGAGAAACATTCAGTACTTC
TRBV6-1	.	TRBJ1-1	TRBD1	CASSEHRGRIGTEAFF	TGTGCCAGCAGTGAACACAGGGGGCGGATTGGCACTGAAGCTTTCTTT
TRBV2	.	TRBJ2-4	TRBD2	CASGGEDIQYF	TGTGCCAGCGGGGGGGAAGACATTCAGTACTTC
TRBV18	.	TRBJ1-2	TRBD1	CASSEDRAVGYTF	TGTGCCAGCTCCGAAGACAGGGCCGTGGGCTACACCTTC
TRBV29-1	few	TRBJ2-5	.	CSVESRDHQETQYF	TGCAGCGTTGAATCGCGGGACCACCAAGAGACCCAGTACTTC
TRBV29-1	once	TRBJ1-5	TRBD1	CSVATGTGANQPQHF	TGCAGCGTCGCGACCGGGACAGGCGCCAATCAGCCCCAGCATTTT
TRBV7-2	.	TRBJ2-2	.	CASSLVVSGLELFF	TGTGCCAGCAGCTTAGTGGTTTCAGGGTTGGAGCTGTTTTTT
TRBV20-1	.	TRBJ1-5	TRBD1	CSAQAGTENQPQHF	TGCAGTGCTCAAGCCGGGACAGAGAATCAGCCCCAGCATTTT
TRBV29-1	few	TRBJ1-2	.	CSVEGPRTNYGYTF	TGCAGCGTTGAGGGGCCTAGGACTAACTATGGCTACACCTTC
TRBV5-8	once	TRBJ2-6	TRBD1	CASSFRGNGANVLTF	TGTGCCAGCAGCTTCAGGGGGAATGGGGCCAACGTCCTGACTTTC